A selection of T cell receptor beta chains follows, all from one sample in a study of control samples from healthy donors and cancer patients. Measured with immunoSEQ multiplex PCR; TCRdb has only the in-frame clones, and not every one. The sample has around 170,000 clones, 85% to 90% seen once. The sample consisted of blood. These receptors came from a woman aged 25-40 years in good health. CDR3s include the opening cysteine and the closing phenylalanine or tryptophan. Fields, in order: CDR3 DNA, CDR3 protein, D gene, clone size, J gene, V gene. A D gene is named only where the DNA matches it firmly. Only some rows state a clone size, as once, few, many or a class for expanded clones.

cdr3_nt: TGTGCCAGCAAGGGGACCGAGGGAACCTACGAGCAGTACTTC; cdr3_aa: CASKGTEGTYEQYF; d_call: -; clone_size: -; j_call: TRBJ2-7; v_call: TRBV6-5
cdr3_nt: TGTGCCAGCAGTCCAGGGCCCCCGGGACAGCCCCAGCATTTT; cdr3_aa: CASSPGPPGQPQHF; d_call: -; clone_size: few; j_call: TRBJ1-5; v_call: TRBV7-9
cdr3_nt: TGCGCCAGCAGTGTAGGACCTAACACCGGGGAGCTGTTTTTT; cdr3_aa: CASSVGPNTGELFF; d_call: -; clone_size: -; j_call: TRBJ2-2; v_call: TRBV10-1
cdr3_nt: TGTGCCAGCAGCTCCGGGACTAGCTACGAGCAGTACTTC; cdr3_aa: CASSSGTSYEQYF; d_call: TRBD2; clone_size: -; j_call: TRBJ2-7; v_call: TRBV7-2
cdr3_nt: -; cdr3_aa: CASSFFGAGYTF; d_call: -; clone_size: -; j_call: TRBJ1-2; v_call: TRBV5-6
cdr3_nt: TGTGCCAGCAGTCCCCCGAGGACAGGGGGCATGTACATTCAGTACTTC; cdr3_aa: CASSPPRTGGMYIQYF; d_call: TRBD1; clone_size: -; j_call: TRBJ2-4; v_call: TRBV2
cdr3_nt: TGTGCCAGCAGTGAACAGATTATCAATCAGCCCCAGCATTTT; cdr3_aa: CASSEQIINQPQHF; d_call: -; clone_size: -; j_call: TRBJ1-5; v_call: TRBV6-1
cdr3_nt: TGTGCCAGTAGTATCTCTAGCGGGGGGGCCAACGTTGAGACCCAGTACTTC; cdr3_aa: CASSISSGGANVETQYF; d_call: TRBD2; clone_size: -; j_call: TRBJ2-5; v_call: TRBV19
cdr3_nt: TGTGCCAGCAGCCCGACCGGGGGAAGCCAGCCCCAGCATTTT; cdr3_aa: CASSPTGGSQPQHF; d_call: -; clone_size: -; j_call: TRBJ1-5; v_call: TRBV9
cdr3_nt: TGTGCCAGCAGCTTGGGAGCTTATCGGAGTCAAGACAGGGAGGTGTTCTTC; cdr3_aa: CASSLGAYRSQDREVFF; d_call: -; clone_size: -; j_call: TRBJ2-1; v_call: TRBV7-8
cdr3_nt: TGTGCCAGCAGCCCCCTGACGGACAGGGGGCGAACCGGGGAGCTGTTTTTT; cdr3_aa: CASSPLTDRGRTGELFF; d_call: TRBD1; clone_size: few; j_call: TRBJ2-2; v_call: TRBV7-9
cdr3_nt: TGTGCCAGCAGGCTAAGGGGGCTGCAAGAGACCCAGTACTTC; cdr3_aa: CASRLRGLQETQYF; d_call: TRBD1; clone_size: -; j_call: TRBJ2-5; v_call: TRBV2
cdr3_nt: TGCGCCAGCAGCCAAGTTGGGGGGCCCAACGAGCAGTACTTC; cdr3_aa: CASSQVGGPNEQYF; d_call: -; clone_size: -; j_call: TRBJ2-7; v_call: TRBV4-1
cdr3_nt: TGTGCCAGCAGCTCCCAAGGGGGGCCCCTCCACTTT; cdr3_aa: CASSSQGGPLHF; d_call: -; clone_size: -; j_call: TRBJ1-6; v_call: TRBV9
cdr3_nt: TGCGCCAGCAGCCAAGGGACAAACATGAACACTGAAGCTTTCTTT; cdr3_aa: CASSQGTNMNTEAFF; d_call: -; clone_size: -; j_call: TRBJ1-1; v_call: TRBV4-1
cdr3_nt: TGTGCCAGCAGCTTGGAGGGGGGGGAAAAACTGTTTTTT; cdr3_aa: CASSLEGGEKLFF; d_call: -; clone_size: -; j_call: TRBJ1-4; v_call: TRBV5-4
cdr3_nt: TGTGCCTGGAGAATCGGGACAGGGTTCGGGGATGAGCAGTTCTTC; cdr3_aa: CAWRIGTGFGDEQFF; d_call: TRBD1; clone_size: -; j_call: TRBJ2-1; v_call: TRBV30
cdr3_nt: TGCAGCGTTGCAACCAACCGAGGAAAACTGTTTTTT; cdr3_aa: CSVATNRGKLFF; d_call: -; clone_size: -; j_call: TRBJ1-4; v_call: TRBV29-1
cdr3_nt: TGTGCCAGCTCACCGACAGAAGAGACCCAGTACTTC; cdr3_aa: CASSPTEETQYF; d_call: -; clone_size: -; j_call: TRBJ2-5; v_call: TRBV18
cdr3_nt: TGTGCCAGCAGCTCCCGACAGGGCCATGGCTACACCTTC; cdr3_aa: CASSSRQGHGYTF; d_call: TRBD1; clone_size: -; j_call: TRBJ1-2; v_call: TRBV5-6
cdr3_nt: TGCAGTGCAGCACATAATTCACCCCTCCACTTT; cdr3_aa: CSAAHNSPLHF; d_call: -; clone_size: -; j_call: TRBJ1-6; v_call: TRBV20-1
cdr3_nt: TGTGCCAGCAGCAACGACAGGGACTATGGCTACACCTTC; cdr3_aa: CASSNDRDYGYTF; d_call: TRBD1; clone_size: -; j_call: TRBJ1-2; v_call: TRBV6-5
cdr3_nt: TGCAGCGTTCGCACCTACGAGCAGTACTTC; cdr3_aa: CSVRTYEQYF; d_call: -; clone_size: -; j_call: TRBJ2-7; v_call: TRBV29-1
cdr3_nt: TGTGCCAGCAGCCCCACTTACAGCGGGACTAGTGAGCAGTTCTTC; cdr3_aa: CASSPTYSGTSEQFF; d_call: TRBD2; clone_size: -; j_call: TRBJ2-1; v_call: TRBV7-9
cdr3_nt: TGTGCCAGCTCTGGTCCCGGCAGGACTAGCGGGCCGAGCTCCTACGAGCAGTACTTC; cdr3_aa: CASSGPGRTSGPSSYEQYF; d_call: TRBD2; clone_size: -; j_call: TRBJ2-7; v_call: TRBV28
cdr3_nt: TGTGCCAGCCGACTAGCGGGAGGACCATACTACGAGCAGTACTTC; cdr3_aa: CASRLAGGPYYEQYF; d_call: TRBD2; clone_size: -; j_call: TRBJ2-7; v_call: TRBV27
cdr3_nt: TGTGCCAGCAGCCCCCGTTGGGGGGGAGATAGCTACGAGCAGTACTTC; cdr3_aa: CASSPRWGGDSYEQYF; d_call: TRBD2; clone_size: -; j_call: TRBJ2-7; v_call: TRBV28
cdr3_nt: TGCGCCAGCAGCTTGAATGTGGCCCGCTCTGGAAACACCATATATTTT; cdr3_aa: CASSLNVARSGNTIYF; d_call: -; clone_size: -; j_call: TRBJ1-3; v_call: TRBV5-1
cdr3_nt: TGTGCCAGTAGTATAGACCCCGGGACTAACGAGCAGTACTTC; cdr3_aa: CASSIDPGTNEQYF; d_call: TRBD2; clone_size: -; j_call: TRBJ2-7; v_call: TRBV19
cdr3_nt: TGTGCCAGCAGCTTGGACAATCGTGGCTACACCTTC; cdr3_aa: CASSLDNRGYTF; d_call: -; clone_size: -; j_call: TRBJ1-2; v_call: TRBV5-4
cdr3_nt: TGCGCCAGCAGCCATATCCAGGGAGAGGATTCACCCCTCCACTTT; cdr3_aa: CASSHIQGEDSPLHF; d_call: -; clone_size: once; j_call: TRBJ1-6; v_call: TRBV4-1
cdr3_nt: TGTGCCAGCAGCTCACGGTGGAACTATGGCTACACCTTC; cdr3_aa: CASSSRWNYGYTF; d_call: -; clone_size: -; j_call: TRBJ1-2; v_call: TRBV7-9
cdr3_nt: TGTGCCAGCAGCGGACCGGGAAGAGAGCAGTTCTTC; cdr3_aa: CASSGPGREQFF; d_call: -; clone_size: -; j_call: TRBJ2-1; v_call: TRBV7-2
cdr3_nt: TGTGCCAGCTCACCTCTGGGCAAACGGGACTCCGAGTTCTTC; cdr3_aa: CASSPLGKRDSEFF; d_call: -; clone_size: -; j_call: TRBJ2-1; v_call: TRBV18
cdr3_nt: TGTGCCAGCAGCCTAGGGGCTTGGGGAAACACCATATATTTT; cdr3_aa: CASSLGAWGNTIYF; d_call: -; clone_size: -; j_call: TRBJ1-3; v_call: TRBV9
cdr3_nt: TGTGCCACCAGTGATTCCAAGGGGTCCTCCTACAATGAGCAGTTCTTC; cdr3_aa: CATSDSKGSSYNEQFF; d_call: -; clone_size: few; j_call: TRBJ2-1; v_call: TRBV24-1
cdr3_nt: TGTGCCAGCAGGGCCCTTAGGAACACTGAAGCTTTCTTT; cdr3_aa: CASRALRNTEAFF; d_call: -; clone_size: -; j_call: TRBJ1-1; v_call: TRBV6-1